The rows below give T cell receptor beta chains drawn from one sample of a study of shared clonotypes between healthy human individuals. Sequenced by immunoSEQ multiplex PCR; TCRdb stores in-frame clones only, minus some. The repertoire holds hundreds of thousands of clones, less than 80% seen once, with 1.5% to 2% in the top ten. Sequencing was done on a sample of memory CD4+ T cells sorted from blood. Receptors were obtained from a woman in her 30s in good health. Both conserved end residues are part of each CDR3. Fields, in order: V gene, J gene, clone size, CDR3 protein. The listing skips clone size in some rows; elsewhere it reads once, few, many or a size class.

TRBV27	TRBJ2-7	-	CASGKGQGEYEQYF
TRBV5-1	TRBJ1-2	-	CASSLSYGDPRYGYTF
TRBV6-6	TRBJ1-1	-	CASSYSGDAPEAFF
TRBV10-3	TRBJ2-5	few	CAISLGGGEETQYF
TRBV7-2	TRBJ2-5	-	CASSYRVQETQYF
TRBV7-2	TRBJ2-2	-	CASSFLGHTNTGELFF
TRBV28	TRBJ1-2	-	CASRTGDRGGGYTF
TRBV9	TRBJ1-2	-	CASSPRGAEGYTF
TRBV28	TRBJ2-7	once	CASSQRRPGGYEQYF
TRBV4-1	TRBJ2-7	-	CASSQDIVRGRAAYEQYF
TRBV4-1	TRBJ2-7	few	CASSQEELAIYEQYF
TRBV14	TRBJ2-7	-	CASSSTLTYEQYF
TRBV19	TRBJ1-3	few	CASSIDGRVSGNTIYF
TRBV7-8	TRBJ1-2	-	CASSSTGVDGYTF
TRBV5-1	TRBJ1-4	many	CASSLEGTEKLFF
TRBV28	TRBJ1-2	once	CASSPGQGGSYGYTF
TRBV11-2	TRBJ2-3	-	CASSLVRGLDTQYF
TRBV10-3	TRBJ1-3	once	CAISGDPGNTIYF
TRBV7-2	TRBJ2-6	many	CASKRDSGANVLTF
TRBV18	TRBJ2-7	few	CASSPPGAHTYEQYF
TRBV18	TRBJ2-1	-	CASSPGVYNEQFF
TRBV11-2	TRBJ1-4	-	CASSTRQGRNEKLFF
TRBV27	TRBJ2-1	-	CASKDNRRQFF
TRBV28	TRBJ1-2	-	CASSPAGGKIYGYTF
TRBV28	TRBJ1-3	-	CASSSRDTIYF
TRBV10-3	TRBJ2-2	-	CAISAGQGGNTGELFF
TRBV9	TRBJ2-6	-	CASSAGQAFLSGANVLTF
TRBV2	TRBJ2-1	-	CASSEGTTPYNEQFF
TRBV5-1	TRBJ1-1	-	CASSLGANTEAFF
TRBV19	TRBJ2-7	-	CASSRSGTGRYEQYF
TRBV4-1	TRBJ1-2	-	CASSHEGQGAYGYTF
TRBV4-1	TRBJ1-2	once	CASSQDQINYGYTF
TRBV18	TRBJ2-6	-	CASSPSMPASGANVLTF
TRBV11-2	TRBJ2-3	once	CASSTTLLAGAVDTQYF
TRBV6-1	TRBJ1-5	-	CASTPGNNQPQHF
TRBV25-1	TRBJ2-5	-	CASSEGGSGETQYF
TRBV27	TRBJ1-2	once	CASSSTSGPIYGYTF
TRBV10-2	TRBJ2-2	-	CASITGRRGELFF
TRBV29-1	TRBJ2-5	-	CSVIRGESQYF
TRBV15	TRBJ2-1	once	CATSSVESSYNEQFF
TRBV5-1	TRBJ2-5	few	CASSRSEETQYF
TRBV27	TRBJ1-5	-	CASSLFGQGGNQPQHF
TRBV6-1	TRBJ1-2	once	CASSPGQDYGYTF
TRBV15	TRBJ2-5	few	CATSRGGGETQYF
TRBV10-3	TRBJ1-1	-	CAISFVAVNTEAFF